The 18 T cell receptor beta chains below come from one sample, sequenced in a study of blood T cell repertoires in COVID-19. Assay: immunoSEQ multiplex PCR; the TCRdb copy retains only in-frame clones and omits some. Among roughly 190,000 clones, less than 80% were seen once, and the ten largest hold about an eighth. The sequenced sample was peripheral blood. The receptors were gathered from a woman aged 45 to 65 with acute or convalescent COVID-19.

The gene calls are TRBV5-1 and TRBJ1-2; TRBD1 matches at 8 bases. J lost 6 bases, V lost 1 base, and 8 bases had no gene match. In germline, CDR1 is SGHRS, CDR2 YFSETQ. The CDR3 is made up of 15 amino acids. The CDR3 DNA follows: TGCGCCAGCAGCTTGCGGACAGGGCGAGGTGATGGCTACACCTTC. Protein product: CASSLRTGRGDGYTF.

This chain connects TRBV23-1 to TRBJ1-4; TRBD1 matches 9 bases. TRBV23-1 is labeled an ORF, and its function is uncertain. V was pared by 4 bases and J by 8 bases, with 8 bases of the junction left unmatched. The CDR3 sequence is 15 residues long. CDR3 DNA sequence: TGCGCCAGCAGTCGAAACAGGGGGCGAATAGAAAAACTGTTTTTT. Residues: CASSRNRGRIEKLFF.

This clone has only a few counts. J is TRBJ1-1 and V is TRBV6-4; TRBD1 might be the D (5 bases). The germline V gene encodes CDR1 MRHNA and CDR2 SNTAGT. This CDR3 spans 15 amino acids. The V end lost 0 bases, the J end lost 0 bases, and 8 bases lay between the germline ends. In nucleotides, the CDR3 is TGTGCCAGCAGTGACTCCGACAGAATGAACACTGAAGCTTTCTTT. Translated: CASSDSDRMNTEAFF.

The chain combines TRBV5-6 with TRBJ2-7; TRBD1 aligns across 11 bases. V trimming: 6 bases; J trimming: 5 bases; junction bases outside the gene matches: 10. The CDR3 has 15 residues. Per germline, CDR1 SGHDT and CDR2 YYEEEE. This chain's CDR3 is CASNYRDRGYHEQYF. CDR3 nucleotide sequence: TGTGCCAGCAATTACCGGGACAGGGGGTACCACGAGCAGTACTTC.

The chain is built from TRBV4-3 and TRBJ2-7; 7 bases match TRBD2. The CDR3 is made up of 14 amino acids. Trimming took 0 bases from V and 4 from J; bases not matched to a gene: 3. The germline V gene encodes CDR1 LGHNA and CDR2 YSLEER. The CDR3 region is CASSQELGGYEQYF. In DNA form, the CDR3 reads TGCGCCAGCAGCCAAGAGCTGGGGGGGTACGAGCAGTACTTC.

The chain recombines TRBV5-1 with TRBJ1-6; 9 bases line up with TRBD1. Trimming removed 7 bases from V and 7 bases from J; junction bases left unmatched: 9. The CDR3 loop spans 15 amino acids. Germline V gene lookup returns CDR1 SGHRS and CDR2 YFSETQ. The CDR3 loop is CASAAGTGLNSPLHF. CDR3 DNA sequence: TGCGCCAGCGCAGCCGGGACAGGGCTGAATTCACCCCTCCACTTT.

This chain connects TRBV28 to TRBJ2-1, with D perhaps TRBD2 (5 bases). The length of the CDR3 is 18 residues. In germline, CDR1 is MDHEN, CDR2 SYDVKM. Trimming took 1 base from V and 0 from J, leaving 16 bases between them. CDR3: CASSLSTRHLSSYNEQFF. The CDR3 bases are TGTGCCAGCAGTTTATCCACTAGACACCTGAGCTCCTACAATGAGCAGTTCTTC.

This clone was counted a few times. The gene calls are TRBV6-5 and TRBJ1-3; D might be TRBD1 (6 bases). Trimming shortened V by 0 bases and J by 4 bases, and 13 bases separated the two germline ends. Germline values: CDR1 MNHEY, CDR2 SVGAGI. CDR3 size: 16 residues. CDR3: CASSYSQTGPGNTIYF. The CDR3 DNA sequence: TGTGCCAGCAGTTACTCACAGACAGGCCCCGGAAACACCATATATTTT.

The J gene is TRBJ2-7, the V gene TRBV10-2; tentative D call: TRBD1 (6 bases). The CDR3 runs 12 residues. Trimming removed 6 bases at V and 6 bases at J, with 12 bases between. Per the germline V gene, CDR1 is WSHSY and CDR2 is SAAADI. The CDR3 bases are TGCGCCAGCAGGGCCTCAGGGGTCGAGCAGTACTTC. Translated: CASRASGVEQYF.

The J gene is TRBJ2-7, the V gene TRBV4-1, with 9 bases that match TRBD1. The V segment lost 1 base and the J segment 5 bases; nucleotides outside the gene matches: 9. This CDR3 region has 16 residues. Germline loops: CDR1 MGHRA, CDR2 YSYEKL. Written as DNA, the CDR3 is TGCGCCAGCAGCCAAGTGACCGGGACAGGGATGCACGAGCAGTACTTC. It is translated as CASSQVTGTGMHEQYF.

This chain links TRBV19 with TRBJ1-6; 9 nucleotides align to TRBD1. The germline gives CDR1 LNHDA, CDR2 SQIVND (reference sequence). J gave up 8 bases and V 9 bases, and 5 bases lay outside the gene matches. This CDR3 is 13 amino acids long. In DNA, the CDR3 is TGTGCCAGCTCGGGACAGGGTTATTCACCCCTCCACTTT. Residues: CASSGQGYSPLHF.

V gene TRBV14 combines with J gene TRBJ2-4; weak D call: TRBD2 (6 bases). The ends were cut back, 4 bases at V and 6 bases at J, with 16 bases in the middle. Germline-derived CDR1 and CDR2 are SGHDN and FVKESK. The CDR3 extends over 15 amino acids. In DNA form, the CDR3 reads TGTGCCAGCAGCCCTAGCGCGGGGCCGGGAAACATTCAGTACTTC. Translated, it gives CASSPSAGPGNIQYF. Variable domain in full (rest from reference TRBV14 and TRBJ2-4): EAGVTQFPSHSVIEKGQTVTLRCDPISGHDNLYWYRRVMGKEIKFLLHFVKESKQDESGMPNNRFLAERTGGTYSTLKVQPAELEDSGVYFCASSPSAGPGNIQYFGAGTRLSVL.

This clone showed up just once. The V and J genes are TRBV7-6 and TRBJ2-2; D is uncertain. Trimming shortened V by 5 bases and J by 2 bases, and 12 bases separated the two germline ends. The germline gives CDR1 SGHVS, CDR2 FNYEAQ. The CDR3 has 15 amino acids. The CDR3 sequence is CASSLVGGNTGELFF. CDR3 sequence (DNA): TGTGCCAGCAGCCTGGTTGGTGGCAACACCGGGGAGCTGTTTTTT.

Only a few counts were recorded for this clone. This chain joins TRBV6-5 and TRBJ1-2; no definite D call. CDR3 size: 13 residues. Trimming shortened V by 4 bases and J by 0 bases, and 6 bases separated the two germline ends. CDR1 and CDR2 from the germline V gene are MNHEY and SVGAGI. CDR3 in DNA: TGTGCCAGCAGTTCCGACTCTAACTATGGCTACACCTTC. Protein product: CASSSDSNYGYTF.

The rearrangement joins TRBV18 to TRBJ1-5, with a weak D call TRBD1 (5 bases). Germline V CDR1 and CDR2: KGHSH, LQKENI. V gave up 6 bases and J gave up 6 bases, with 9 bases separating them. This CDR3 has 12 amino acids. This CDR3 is CASSGGSQPQHF. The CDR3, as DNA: TGTGCCAGCTCCGGGGGAAGTCAGCCCCAGCATTTT.

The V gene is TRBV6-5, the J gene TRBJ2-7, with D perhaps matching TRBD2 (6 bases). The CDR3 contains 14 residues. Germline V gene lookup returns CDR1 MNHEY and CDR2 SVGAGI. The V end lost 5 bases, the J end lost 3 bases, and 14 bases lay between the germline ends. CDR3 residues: CASSTILSGYEQYF. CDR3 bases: TGTGCCAGCAGTACCATCCTTAGCGGCTACGAGCAGTACTTC.

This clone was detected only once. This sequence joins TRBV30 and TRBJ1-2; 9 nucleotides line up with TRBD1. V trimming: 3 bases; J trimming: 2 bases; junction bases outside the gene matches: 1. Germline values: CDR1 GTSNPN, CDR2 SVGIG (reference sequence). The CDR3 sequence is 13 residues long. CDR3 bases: TGTGCCTGGAGAGGACAGGGGAACTATGGCTACACCTTC. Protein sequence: CAWRGQGNYGYTF.

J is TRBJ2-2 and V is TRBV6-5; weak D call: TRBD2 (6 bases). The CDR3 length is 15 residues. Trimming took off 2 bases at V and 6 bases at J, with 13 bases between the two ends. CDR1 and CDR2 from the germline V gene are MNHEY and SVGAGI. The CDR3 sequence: CASSYDGGISGELFF. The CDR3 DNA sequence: TGTGCCAGCAGTTACGACGGGGGAATCTCCGGGGAGCTGTTTTTT.